This T cell receptor (beta chain) was profiled in a study of metastatic and nonmetastatic thyroid tumors. This CDR3 is 17 amino acids long. The germline V gene encodes CDR1 MNHEY and CDR2 SVGEGT. Patients had received no treatment of any kind before thyroid surgery. This clone has only a few counts. Its ends do not fully match the called genes, so a read error is possible. TCRdb re-called the PCR reads via MiXCR. The sample lists approximately 84,000 clones, under 15% seen once, with just over 3.5% in the top ten. The chain carries TRBV6-2 or TRBV6-3 and TRBJ2-3, with TRBD1 identical over 8 bases. The receptor was isolated from a female donor with papillary thyroid cancer or a benign thyroid nodule (not recorded which). Some clones in this sample may be carry-over from other donors' samples. Sequenced: blood. In DNA form, the CDR3 reads TGTGCCAGCATTTACCCGCCCGGGACAGGCCCCACAGATACGCAGTATTTT. As protein: CASIYPPGTGPTDTQYF.